This T cell receptor (beta chain) was documented in a study of T cells in Graves' hyperthyroidism and ophthalmopathy. This clonotype occurred a few times. The CDR3 regions of TCR beta were amplified from RNA transcripts. Carried out on the TCR CDR3, a first-round RT-PCR used the HTBI primer set. One entry per CDR3 protein, called by TCRdb with MiXCR from the multiplex PCR reads. The table records about 400,000 distinct CDR3 sequences, roughly 25% of them present only once. Newly diagnosed hyperthyroidism, duration under 2 months, in patients aged 18 to 65. V lost 5 bases and J lost 9, with 17 bases in between. The CDR3 runs 14 residues. Germline V gene data show CDR1 as MDHEN and CDR2 as SYDVKM.

The V call is TRBV28, the J call TRBJ1-5; D uncertain. The clonotype comes from a man aged 45 to 65 with Graves' hyperthyroidism. The source material was blood. CDR3 region: CASSVEELIRPQHF. The CDR3 coding sequence is TGTGCCAGCAGTGTCGAAGAGCTCATTCGGCCCCAGCATTTT.